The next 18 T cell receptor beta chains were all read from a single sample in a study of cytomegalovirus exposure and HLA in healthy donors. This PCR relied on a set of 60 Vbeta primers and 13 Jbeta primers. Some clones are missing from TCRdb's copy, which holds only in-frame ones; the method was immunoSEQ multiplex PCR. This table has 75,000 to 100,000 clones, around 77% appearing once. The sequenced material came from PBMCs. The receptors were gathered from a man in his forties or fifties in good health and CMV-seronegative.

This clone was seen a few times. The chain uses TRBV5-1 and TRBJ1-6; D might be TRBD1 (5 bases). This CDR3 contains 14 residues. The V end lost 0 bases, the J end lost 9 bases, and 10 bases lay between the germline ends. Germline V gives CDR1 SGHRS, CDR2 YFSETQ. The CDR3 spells CASSLGSGGSPLHF. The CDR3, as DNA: TGCGCCAGCAGCTTGGGGAGCGGGGGTTCACCCCTCCACTTT.

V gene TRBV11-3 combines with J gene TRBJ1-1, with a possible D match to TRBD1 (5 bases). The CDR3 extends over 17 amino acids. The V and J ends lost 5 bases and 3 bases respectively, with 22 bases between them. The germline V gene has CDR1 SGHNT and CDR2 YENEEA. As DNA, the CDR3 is TGTGCCAGCAGCCGGGGGTGGGGAGGGCCCTCCTACACTGAAGCTTTCTTT. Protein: CASSRGWGGPSYTEAFF.

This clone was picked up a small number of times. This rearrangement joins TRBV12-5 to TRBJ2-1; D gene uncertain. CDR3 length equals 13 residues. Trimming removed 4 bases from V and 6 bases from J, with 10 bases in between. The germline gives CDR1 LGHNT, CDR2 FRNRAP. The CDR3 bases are TGTGCTAGTGGTTCGCTAAACAGCAATGAGCAGTTCTTC. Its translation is CASGSLNSNEQFF.

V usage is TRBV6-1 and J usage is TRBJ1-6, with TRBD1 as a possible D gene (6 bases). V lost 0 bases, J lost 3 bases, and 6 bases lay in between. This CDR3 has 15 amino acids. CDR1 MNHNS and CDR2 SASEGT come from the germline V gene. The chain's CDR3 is CASSEAGGYNSPLHF. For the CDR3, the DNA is TGTGCCAGCAGTGAAGCAGGGGGCTATAATTCACCCCTCCACTTT.

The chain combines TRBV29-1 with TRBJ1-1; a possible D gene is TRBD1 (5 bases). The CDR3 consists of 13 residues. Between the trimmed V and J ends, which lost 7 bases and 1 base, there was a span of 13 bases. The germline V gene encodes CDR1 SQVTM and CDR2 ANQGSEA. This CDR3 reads CSAEEDRNTEAFF. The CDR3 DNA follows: TGCAGCGCGGAAGAAGACAGGAACACTGAAGCTTTCTTT.

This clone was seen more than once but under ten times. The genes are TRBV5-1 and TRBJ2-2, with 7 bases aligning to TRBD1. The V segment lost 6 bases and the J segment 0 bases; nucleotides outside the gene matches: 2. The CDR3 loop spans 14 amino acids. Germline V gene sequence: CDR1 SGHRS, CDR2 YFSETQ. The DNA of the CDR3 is TGCGCCAGCACGGACAGGCCGAACACCGGGGAGCTGTTTTTT. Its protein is CASTDRPNTGELFF.

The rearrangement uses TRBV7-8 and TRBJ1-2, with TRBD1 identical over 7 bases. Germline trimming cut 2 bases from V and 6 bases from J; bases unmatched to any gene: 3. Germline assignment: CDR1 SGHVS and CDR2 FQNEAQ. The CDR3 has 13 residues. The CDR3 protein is CASSLRGQDGYTF. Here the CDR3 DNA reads TGTGCCAGCAGCTTAAGGGGGCAGGATGGCTACACCTTC.

CDR3 protein: CASSKTGTGGNEQFF. DNA of the CDR3: TGTGCCAGCAGCAAAACCGGGACAGGGGGCAATGAGCAGTTCTTC. The gene calls are TRBV7-2 and TRBJ2-1, with 11 bases fitting TRBD1. The length of the CDR3 is 15 residues. Germline loops: CDR1 SGHTA, CDR2 FQGNSA. After removal of 5 bases from V and 6 bases from J, the junction contained 6 bases not matched to a gene.

The CDR3 here is CASTLESQYGYTF. DNA for the CDR3: TGTGCCAGCACCCTAGAGAGTCAGTATGGCTACACCTTC. This chain connects TRBV2 to TRBJ1-2; D gene uncertain. The germline V and J ends were trimmed by 7 bases and 5 bases, with 14 bases remaining between them. The CDR3 loop spans 13 amino acids. Germline V gives CDR1 SNHLY, CDR2 FYNNEI.

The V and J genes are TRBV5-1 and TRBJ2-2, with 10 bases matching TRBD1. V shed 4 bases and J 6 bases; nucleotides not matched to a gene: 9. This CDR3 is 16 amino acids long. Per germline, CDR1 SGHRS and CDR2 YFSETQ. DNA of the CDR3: TGCGCCAGCAGCCCGGGACAGGGGAAAGGGGCCGGGGAGCTGTTTTTT. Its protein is CASSPGQGKGAGELFF. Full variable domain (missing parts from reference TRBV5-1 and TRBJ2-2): KAGVTQTPRYLIKTRGQQVTLSCSPISGHRSVSWYQQTPGQGLQFLFEYFSETQRNKGNFPGRFSGRQFSNSRSEMNVSTLELGDSALYLCASSPGQGKGAGELFFGEGSRLTVL.

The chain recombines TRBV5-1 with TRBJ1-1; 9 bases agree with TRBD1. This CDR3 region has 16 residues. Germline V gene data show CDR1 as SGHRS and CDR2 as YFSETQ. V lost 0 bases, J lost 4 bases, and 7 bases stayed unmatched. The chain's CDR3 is CASSLAGQGMGTEAFF. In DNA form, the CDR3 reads TGCGCCAGCAGCTTGGCCGGACAGGGGATGGGCACTGAAGCTTTCTTT.

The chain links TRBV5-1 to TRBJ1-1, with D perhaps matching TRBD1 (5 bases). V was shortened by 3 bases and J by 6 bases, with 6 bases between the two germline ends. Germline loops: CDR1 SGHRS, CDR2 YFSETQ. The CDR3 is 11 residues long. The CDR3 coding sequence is TGCGCCAGCAGCTCGGGGGCTGAAGCTTTCTTT. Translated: CASSSGAEAFF.

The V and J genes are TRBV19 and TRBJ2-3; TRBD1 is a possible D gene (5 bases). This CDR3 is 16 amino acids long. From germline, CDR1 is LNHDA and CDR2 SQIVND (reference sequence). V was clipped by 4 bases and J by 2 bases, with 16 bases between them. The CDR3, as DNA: TGTGCCAGTAGTAAACTGCCCCGACAGCCCACAGATACGCAGTATTTT. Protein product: CASSKLPRQPTDTQYF.

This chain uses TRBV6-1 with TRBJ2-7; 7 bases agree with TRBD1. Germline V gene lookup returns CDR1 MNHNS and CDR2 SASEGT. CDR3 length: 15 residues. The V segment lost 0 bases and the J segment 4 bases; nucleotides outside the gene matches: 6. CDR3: CASSEAQGGAYEQYF. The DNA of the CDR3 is TGTGCCAGCAGTGAAGCACAAGGGGGCGCGTACGAGCAGTACTTC.

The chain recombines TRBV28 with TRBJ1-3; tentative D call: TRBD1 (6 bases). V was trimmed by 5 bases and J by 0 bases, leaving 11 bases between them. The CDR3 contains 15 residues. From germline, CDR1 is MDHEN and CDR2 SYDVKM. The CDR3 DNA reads TGTGCCAGCAGTACAGGGATGGCCTCTGGAAACACCATATATTTT. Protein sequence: CASSTGMASGNTIYF.

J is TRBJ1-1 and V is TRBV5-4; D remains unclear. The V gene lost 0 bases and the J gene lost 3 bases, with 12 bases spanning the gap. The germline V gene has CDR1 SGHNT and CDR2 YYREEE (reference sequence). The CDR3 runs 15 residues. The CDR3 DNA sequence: TGTGCCAGCAGCTTGGGCGGGAATTGGGACACTGAAGCTTTCTTT. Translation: CASSLGGNWDTEAFF.

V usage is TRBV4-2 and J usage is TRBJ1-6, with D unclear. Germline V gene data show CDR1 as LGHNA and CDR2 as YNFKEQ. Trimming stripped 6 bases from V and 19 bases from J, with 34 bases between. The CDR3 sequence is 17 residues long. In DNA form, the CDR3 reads TGTGCCAGCAGGGACTCCCTTCGGAGTGAGGCCAATTCACCCCCTCACTTT. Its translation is CASRDSLRSEANSPPHF.

The CDR3 is CASSLEGPSYNEQFF. DNA for the CDR3: TGCGCCAGCAGCTTAGAGGGTCCCTCCTACAATGAGCAGTTCTTC. The rearrangement links TRBV5-1 to TRBJ2-1; TRBD2 is a possible D gene (5 bases). The CDR3 extends over 15 amino acids. Between the trimmed V and J ends, which lost 2 bases and 0 bases, there was a span of 9 bases. Germline V gene sequence: CDR1 SGHRS, CDR2 YFSETQ.